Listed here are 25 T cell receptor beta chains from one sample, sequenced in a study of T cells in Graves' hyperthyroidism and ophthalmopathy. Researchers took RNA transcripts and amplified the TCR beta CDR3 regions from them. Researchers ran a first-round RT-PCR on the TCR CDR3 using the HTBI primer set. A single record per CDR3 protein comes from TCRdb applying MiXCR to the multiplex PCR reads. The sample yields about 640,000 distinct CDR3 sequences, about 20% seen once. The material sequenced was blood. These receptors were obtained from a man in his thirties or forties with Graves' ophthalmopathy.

CDR3 in amino acids: CASMLGGRNNEQFF. CDR3 nucleotide sequence: TGCGCCAGCATGCTTGGCGGGAGGAACAATGAGCAGTTCTTC. The rearrangement links TRBV5-1 to TRBJ2-1, with 8 nucleotides matching TRBD2. This CDR3 spans 14 amino acids. Germline V gives CDR1 SGHRS, CDR2 YFSETQ. J gave up 5 bases and V 6 bases, and 7 bases lay outside the gene matches. Complete variable domain (other parts from reference TRBV5-1 and TRBJ2-1): KAGVTQTPRYLIKTRGQQVTLSCSPISGHRSVSWYQQTPGQGLQFLFEYFSETQRNKGNFPGRFSGRQFSNSRSEMNVSTLELGDSALYLCASMLGGRNNEQFFGPGTRLTVL.

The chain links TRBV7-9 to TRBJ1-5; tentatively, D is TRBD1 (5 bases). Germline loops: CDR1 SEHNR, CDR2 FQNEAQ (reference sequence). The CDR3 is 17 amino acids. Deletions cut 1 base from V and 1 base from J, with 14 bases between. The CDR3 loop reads CASSLGGSGRSNQPQHF. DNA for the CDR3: TGTGCCAGCAGCTTAGGGGGTTCGGGACGGAGCAATCAGCCCCAGCATTTT.

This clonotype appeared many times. The CDR3 is CASSQGGTSGYEQYF. CDR3 DNA: TGTGCCAGCAGCCAAGGGGGGACTAGCGGCTACGAGCAGTACTTC. The rearrangement joins TRBV3-1 to TRBJ2-7; 11 bases are shared with TRBD2. CDR3 length equals 15 residues. Per germline, CDR1 LGHDT and CDR2 YNNKEL (reference sequence). The J segment lost 3 bases and the V segment lost 1 base, leaving 2 bases of the junction unmatched.

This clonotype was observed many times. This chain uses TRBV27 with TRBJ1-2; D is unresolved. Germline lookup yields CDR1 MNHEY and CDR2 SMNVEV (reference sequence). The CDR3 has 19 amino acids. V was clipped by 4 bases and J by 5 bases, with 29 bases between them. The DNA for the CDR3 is TGTGCCAGCAGTTCCAAACCGATAGCTCGTTCCAGCGGGCTATATGGCTACACCTTC. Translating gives CASSSKPIARSSGLYGYTF.

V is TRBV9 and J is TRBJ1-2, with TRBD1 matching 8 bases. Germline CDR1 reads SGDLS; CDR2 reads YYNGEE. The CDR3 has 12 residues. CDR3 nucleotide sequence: TGTGTCACAGGGGGAGCTAACTATGGCTACACCTTC. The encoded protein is CVTGGANYGYTF.

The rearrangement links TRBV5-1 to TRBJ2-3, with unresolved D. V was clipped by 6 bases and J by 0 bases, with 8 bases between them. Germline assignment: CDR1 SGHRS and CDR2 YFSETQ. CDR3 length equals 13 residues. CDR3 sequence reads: CASKPGSTDTQYF. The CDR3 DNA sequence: TGCGCCAGCAAGCCCGGGAGCACAGATACGCAGTATTTT.

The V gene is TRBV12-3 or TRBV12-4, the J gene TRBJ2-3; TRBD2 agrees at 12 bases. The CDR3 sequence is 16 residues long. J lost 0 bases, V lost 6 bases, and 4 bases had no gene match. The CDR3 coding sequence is TGTGCCAGCAGACTAGCGGGAGGACATAGCACAGATACGCAGTATTTT. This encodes CASRLAGGHSTDTQYF.

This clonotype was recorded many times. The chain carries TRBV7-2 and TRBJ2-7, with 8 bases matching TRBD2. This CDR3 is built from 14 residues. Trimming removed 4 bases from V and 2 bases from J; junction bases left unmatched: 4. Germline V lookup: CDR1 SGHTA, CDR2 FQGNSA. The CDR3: CASSSEAGAYEQYF. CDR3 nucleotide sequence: TGTGCCAGCAGCTCAGAAGCGGGAGCCTACGAGCAGTACTTC.

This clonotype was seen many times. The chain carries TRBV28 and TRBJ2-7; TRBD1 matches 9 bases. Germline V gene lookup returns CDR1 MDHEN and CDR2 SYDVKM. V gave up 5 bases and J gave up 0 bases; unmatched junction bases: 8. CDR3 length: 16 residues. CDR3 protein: CASSPPYRGLSYEQYF. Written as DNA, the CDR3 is TGTGCCAGCAGTCCTCCATACAGGGGGCTCTCCTACGAGCAGTACTTC.

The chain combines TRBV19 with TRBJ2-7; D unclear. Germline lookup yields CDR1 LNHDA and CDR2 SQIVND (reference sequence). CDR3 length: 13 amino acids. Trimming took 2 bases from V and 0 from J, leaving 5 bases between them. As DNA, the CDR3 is TGTGCCAGTAGTATAACAGACTCCTACGAGCAGTACTTC. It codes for CASSITDSYEQYF.

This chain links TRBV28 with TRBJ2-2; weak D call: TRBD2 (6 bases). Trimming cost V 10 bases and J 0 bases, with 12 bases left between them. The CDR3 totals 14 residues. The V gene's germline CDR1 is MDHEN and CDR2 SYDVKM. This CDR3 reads CAIFGSANTGELFF. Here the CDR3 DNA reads TGTGCCATTTTCGGGAGCGCGAACACCGGGGAGCTGTTTTTT.

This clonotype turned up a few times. In DNA form, the CDR3 reads TGTGCCAGCAGCTCATTCCTAGCGGGAGGCACAGATACGCAGTATTTT. This encodes CASSSFLAGGTDTQYF. The chain couples TRBV5-6 to TRBJ2-3; 10 nucleotides match TRBD2. The germline V gene encodes CDR1 SGHDT and CDR2 YYEEEE. V was clipped by 3 bases and J by 1 base; unmatched bases: 5. The CDR3 is 16 residues long.

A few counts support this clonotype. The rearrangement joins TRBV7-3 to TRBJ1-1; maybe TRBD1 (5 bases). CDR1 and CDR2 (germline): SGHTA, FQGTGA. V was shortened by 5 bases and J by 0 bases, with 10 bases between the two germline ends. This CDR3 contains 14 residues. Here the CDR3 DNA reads TGTGCCAGCAGCATTGGGGCTATGAACACTGAAGCTTTCTTT. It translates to CASSIGAMNTEAFF.

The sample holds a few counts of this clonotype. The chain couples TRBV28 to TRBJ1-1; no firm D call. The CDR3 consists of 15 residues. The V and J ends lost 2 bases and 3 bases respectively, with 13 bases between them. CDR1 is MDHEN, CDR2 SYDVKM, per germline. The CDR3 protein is CASSLRAAGDTEAFF. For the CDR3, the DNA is TGTGCCAGCAGTTTAAGGGCGGCGGGCGACACTGAAGCTTTCTTT.

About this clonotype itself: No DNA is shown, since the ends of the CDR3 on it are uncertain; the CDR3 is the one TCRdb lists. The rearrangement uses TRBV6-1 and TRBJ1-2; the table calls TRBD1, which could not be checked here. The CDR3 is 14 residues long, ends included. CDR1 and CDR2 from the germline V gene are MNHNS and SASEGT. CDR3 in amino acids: CFCASEWTADGYTF.

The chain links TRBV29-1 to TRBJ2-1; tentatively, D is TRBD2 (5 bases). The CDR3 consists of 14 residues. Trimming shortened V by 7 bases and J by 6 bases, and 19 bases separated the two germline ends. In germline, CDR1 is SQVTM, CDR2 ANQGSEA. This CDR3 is CSAPILGRLNEQFF. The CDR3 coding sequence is TGCAGCGCCCCCATTTTAGGGAGACTCAATGAGCAGTTCTTC.

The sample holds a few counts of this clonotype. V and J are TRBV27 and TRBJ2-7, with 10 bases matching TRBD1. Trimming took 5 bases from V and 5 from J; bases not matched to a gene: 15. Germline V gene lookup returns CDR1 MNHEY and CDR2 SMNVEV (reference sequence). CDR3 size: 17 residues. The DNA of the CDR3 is TGTGCCAGCAGTGAATCCCAATGGTTCGGACAGGGGGACGAGCAGTACTTC. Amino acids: CASSESQWFGQGDEQYF.

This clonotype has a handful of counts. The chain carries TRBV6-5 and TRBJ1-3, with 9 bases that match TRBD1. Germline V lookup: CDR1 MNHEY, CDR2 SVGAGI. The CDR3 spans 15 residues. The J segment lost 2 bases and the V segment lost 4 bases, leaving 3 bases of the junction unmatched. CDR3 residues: CASSSGTGTGNTIYF. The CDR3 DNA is TGTGCCAGCAGTTCCGGGACAGGGACTGGAAACACCATATATTTT.

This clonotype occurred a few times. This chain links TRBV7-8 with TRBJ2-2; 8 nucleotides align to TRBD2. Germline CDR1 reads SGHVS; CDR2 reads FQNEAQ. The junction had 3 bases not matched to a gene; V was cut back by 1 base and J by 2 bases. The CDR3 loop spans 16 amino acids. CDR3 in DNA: TGTGCCAGCAGCTTAGGCAGGACTAGCAACACCGGGGAGCTGTTTTTT. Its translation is CASSLGRTSNTGELFF.

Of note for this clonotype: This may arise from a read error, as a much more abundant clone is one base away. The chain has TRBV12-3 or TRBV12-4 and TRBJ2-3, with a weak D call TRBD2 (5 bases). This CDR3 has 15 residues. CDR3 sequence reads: CAGSLVRGFTDTQYF. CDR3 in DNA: TGTGCCGGCAGTTTAGTACGGGGATTCACAGATACGCAGTATTTT.

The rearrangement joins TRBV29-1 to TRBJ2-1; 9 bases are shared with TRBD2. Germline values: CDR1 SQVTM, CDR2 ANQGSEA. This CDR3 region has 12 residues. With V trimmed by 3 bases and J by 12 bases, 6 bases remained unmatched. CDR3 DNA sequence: TGCAGCGTTGATCTGCGGGAGGGCGCGCAGTTCTTC. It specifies CSVDLREGAQFF.

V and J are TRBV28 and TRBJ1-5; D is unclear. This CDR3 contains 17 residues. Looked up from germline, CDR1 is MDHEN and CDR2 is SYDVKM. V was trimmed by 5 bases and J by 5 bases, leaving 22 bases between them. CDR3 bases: TGTGCCAGCAGTCTCAACCAGGAGTCTGGTCTACATCAGCCCCAGCATTTT. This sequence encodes CASSLNQESGLHQPQHF.

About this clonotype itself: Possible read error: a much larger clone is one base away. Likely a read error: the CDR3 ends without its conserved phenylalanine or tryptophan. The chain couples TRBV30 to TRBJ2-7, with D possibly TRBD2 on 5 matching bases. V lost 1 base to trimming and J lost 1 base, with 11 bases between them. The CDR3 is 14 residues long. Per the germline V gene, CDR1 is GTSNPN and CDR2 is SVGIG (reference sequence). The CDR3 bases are TGTGCCTGGAGTGAGGGAGACAAGTCCTACGAGCAGTACTCC. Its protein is CAWSEGDKSYEQYS.

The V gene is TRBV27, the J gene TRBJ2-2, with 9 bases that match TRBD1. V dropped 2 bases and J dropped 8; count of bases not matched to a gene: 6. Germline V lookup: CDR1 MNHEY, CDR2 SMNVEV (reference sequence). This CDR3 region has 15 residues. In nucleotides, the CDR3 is TGTGCCAGCAGTTTAACAGGGGGCGCGGGGGGGGAGCTGTTTTTT. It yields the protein CASSLTGGAGGELFF.

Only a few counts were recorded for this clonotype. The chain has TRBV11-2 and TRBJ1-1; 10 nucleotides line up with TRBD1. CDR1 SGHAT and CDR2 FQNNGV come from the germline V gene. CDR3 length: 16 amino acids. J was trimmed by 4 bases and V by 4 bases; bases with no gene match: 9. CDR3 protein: CASSYPGTGVFTEAFF. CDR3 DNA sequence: TGTGCCAGCAGCTACCCCGGGACAGGGGTTTTCACTGAAGCTTTCTTT.